This TCR beta chain was recorded in a study of T cell responses to AZD1222 COVID-19 vaccine. Of note for this clone: Its antigen is still unknown.

Regarding the study as a whole: White British donors predominated, females outnumbered males, and clonal diversity was possibly underestimated. Once two AZD1222 doses were given, Spike-specific TCR breadth and depth went up.

The method was immunoSEQ multiplex PCR; TCRdb's version includes in-frame clones alone and lacks a portion of them. The top ten hold less than 2% of the sample, which has some 180,000 clones, approximately 89% seen once. CDR3 length equals 15 residues. The germline CDR1 and CDR2 sequences are MNHEY and SVGAGI. V was shortened by 2 bases and J by 0 bases, with 11 bases between the two germline ends. Sequenced here: peripheral blood, sampled 28 days after the second AZD1222 dose. The chain links TRBV6-5 to TRBJ2-7; a possible D gene is TRBD2 (5 bases). The TCR comes from an adult who received the AZD1222 COVID-19 vaccine. This chain's CDR3 is CASSYAAGGSYEQYF. CDR3 nucleotides: TGTGCCAGCAGTTACGCGGCGGGCGGCTCCTACGAGCAGTACTTC.